This entry lists 14 T cell receptor beta chains sequenced from one sample in a study of siplizumab effects on memory and regulatory T cells. TCRdb's copy holds only in-frame clones and misses some; the assay was immunoSEQ multiplex PCR. Found here are about 62,000 clones, 79% of them singletons; the top ten hold about 0.42%. Material: memory CD4+ T cells sorted from blood. The receptors derive from a human donor in good health.

Points on this clone: Distinct nucleotide sequences in the sample also encode this CDR3. CDR3 sequence: CASSPGTRETQYF. CDR3 bases: TGTGCCAGCAGCCCAGGGACTAGGGAGACCCAGTACTTC. The chain joins TRBV7-3 to TRBJ2-5, with 8 bases identical to TRBD2. J lost 5 bases, V lost 5 bases, and 4 bases had no gene match. The CDR3 is 13 amino acids. Germline-derived CDR1 and CDR2 are SGHTA and FQGTGA.

The chain employs TRBV2 and TRBJ2-1; 12 nucleotides align to TRBD2. The CDR3 length is 15 residues. Unmatched junction bases numbered 6, after V lost 6 bases and J lost 6 bases. The V gene's germline CDR1 is SNHLY and CDR2 FYNNEI. CDR3 protein: CASRLTSGGFNEQFF. CDR3 nucleotide sequence: TGTGCCAGCAGATTGACTAGCGGGGGTTTCAATGAGCAGTTCTTC.

The chain recombines TRBV2 with TRBJ2-7; 16 bases agree with TRBD2. This CDR3 is built from 15 residues. Losses at the gene ends were 8 bases for V and 9 bases for J; bases not matched to a gene: 10. The germline V gene encodes CDR1 SNHLY and CDR2 FYNNEI. CDR3 sequence (DNA): TGTGCCAGCCGCATAGGGACTAGCGGGGGGGCCTTGCAGTACTTC. Protein sequence: CASRIGTSGGALQYF.

This chain connects TRBV5-1 to TRBJ2-5; D may be TRBD2 (6 bases). Germline V gene data show CDR1 as SGHRS and CDR2 as YFSETQ. The V gene lost 3 bases and the J gene lost 5 bases, with 14 bases spanning the gap. The CDR3 has 14 residues. The CDR3 loop reads CASSSPGVEETQYF. In DNA form, the CDR3 reads TGCGCCAGCAGCTCCCCGGGGGTCGAGGAGACCCAGTACTTC. The full variable domain, rest sourced from reference TRBV5-1 and TRBJ2-5, is KAGVTQTPRYLIKTRGQQVTLSCSPISGHRSVSWYQQTPGQGLQFLFEYFSETQRNKGNFPGRFSGRQFSNSRSEMNVSTLELGDSALYLCASSSPGVEETQYFGPGTRLLVL.

The genes are TRBV6-5 and TRBJ2-5; D not certain. Germline V gene sequence: CDR1 MNHEY, CDR2 SVGAGI. Between the trimmed V and J ends, which lost 5 bases and 5 bases, there was a span of 6 bases. There are 11 residues in the CDR3. The CDR3 coding sequence is TGTGCCAGCAGTACCCTTGAGACCCAGTACTTC. This codes for CASSTLETQYF.

This chain joins TRBV19 and TRBJ2-5, with 9 bases fitting TRBD2. With 3 bases clipped from V and 5 bases from J, the junction kept 10 bases outside the gene matches. CDR3 length: 16 amino acids. CDR1 is LNHDA, CDR2 SQIVND, per germline (reference sequence). Here the CDR3 DNA reads TGTGCCAGTAGTATTATAGCGGGGGTTAGGAGCGAGACCCAGTACTTC. Amino acids: CASSIIAGVRSETQYF.

This clone was observed once. The rearrangement links TRBV12-5 to TRBJ1-1; D is ambiguous. V lost 5 bases to trimming and J lost 2 bases, with 12 bases between them. Germline CDR1 and CDR2: LGHNT and FRNRAP. The CDR3 totals 14 residues. CDR3 protein: CASGNGPSNTEAFF. As DNA, the CDR3 is TGTGCTAGTGGTAACGGTCCTTCTAACACTGAAGCTTTCTTT.

The chain carries TRBV28 and TRBJ2-7, with D maybe TRBD2 (6 bases). Germline V gene sequence: CDR1 MDHEN, CDR2 SYDVKM. The CDR3 covers 15 residues. V lost 5 bases to trimming and J lost 3 bases, with 17 bases between them. The CDR3: CASSPPRGRDYEQYF. In DNA form, the CDR3 reads TGTGCCAGCAGTCCACCCCGGGGGAGAGACTACGAGCAGTACTTC.

This CDR3 is CASRTGFNQPQHF. Written as DNA, the CDR3 is TGTGCCAGCAGGACAGGGTTTAATCAGCCCCAGCATTTT. The chain carries TRBV6-5 and TRBJ1-5, with TRBD1 identical over 7 bases. CDR1 is MNHEY, CDR2 SVGAGI, per germline. The length of the CDR3 is 13 residues. V lost 6 bases to trimming and J lost 4 bases; unmatched junction nucleotides: 3.

The J gene is TRBJ1-4, the V gene TRBV5-4, with D possibly TRBD1 on 5 matching bases. CDR1 is SGHNT and CDR2 is YYREEE in the germline V gene (reference sequence). V lost 4 bases, J lost 6 bases, and 19 bases lay in between. The CDR3 sequence is 16 residues long. CDR3 loop: CASSRSSGRPDEKLFF. In DNA form, the CDR3 reads TGTGCCAGCAGCCGTAGCTCGGGACGGCCTGATGAAAAACTGTTTTTT.

The V and J genes are TRBV10-3 and TRBJ1-1, with 7 bases fitting TRBD1. V dropped 3 bases and J dropped 7; count of bases not matched to a gene: 8. The CDR3 totals 14 residues. Germline V gives CDR1 ENHRY, CDR2 SYGVKD. The CDR3 bases are TGTGCCATCAGTGACCCGACAGGGAATAGTGAAGCTTTCTTT. Translated: CAISDPTGNSEAFF.

The chain links TRBV6-5 to TRBJ2-7; unclear D gene. Germline V gene data show CDR1 as MNHEY and CDR2 as SVGAGI. This CDR3 contains 12 residues. The V gene lost 7 bases and the J gene lost 3 bases, with 10 bases spanning the gap. The CDR3 sequence is CASNHPNYEQYF. In nucleotides, the CDR3 is TGTGCCAGCAATCACCCGAACTACGAGCAGTACTTC.

The count of this clone is one. This chain connects TRBV30 to TRBJ2-5; D possibly corresponds to TRBD2 (6 bases). Deletions cut 0 bases from V and 2 bases from J, with 10 bases between. The germline V gene has CDR1 GTSNPN and CDR2 SVGIG (reference sequence). The CDR3 has 14 amino acids. CDR3 in amino acids: CAWSVPGAQETQYF. CDR3 DNA: TGTGCCTGGAGTGTACCGGGAGCTCAAGAGACCCAGTACTTC.

The chain has TRBV2 and TRBJ1-5; D remains unclear. Germline CDR1 is SNHLY and CDR2 is FYNNEI. Trimming removed 6 bases from V and 4 bases from J, with 16 bases in between. The CDR3 consists of 15 residues. The CDR3 protein is CASSVSRWSNQPQHF. For the CDR3, the DNA is TGTGCCAGCAGCGTTTCCCGGTGGAGTAATCAGCCCCAGCATTTT.